The present T cell receptor beta chain was sequenced within a study of T cells in Graves' hyperthyroidism and ophthalmopathy. Amplified regions were TCR beta CDR3 sequences from RNA transcripts. The HTBI primer set served for first-round RT-PCR of the TCR CDR3. MiXCR, run by TCRdb on the multiplex PCR reads, gives a single entry per CDR3 protein. The table records roughly 700,000 distinct CDR3 sequences, about 35% of them present only once. In germline, CDR1 is LNHDA, CDR2 SQIVND (reference sequence). The CDR3 length is 19 residues. Trimming removed 5 bases at V and 0 bases at J, with 20 bases between. This clonotype was detected ten times or more.

The sample comprised blood. The V call is TRBV19, the J call TRBJ1-6; D might be TRBD1 (6 bases). This receptor was obtained from a middle-aged woman with Graves' hyperthyroidism. The CDR3 region has the DNA TGTGCCAGTAGTGTCGAGGGACATGGACTTGGCTCCTATAATTCACCCCTCCACTTT. Residues: CASSVEGHGLGSYNSPLHF.